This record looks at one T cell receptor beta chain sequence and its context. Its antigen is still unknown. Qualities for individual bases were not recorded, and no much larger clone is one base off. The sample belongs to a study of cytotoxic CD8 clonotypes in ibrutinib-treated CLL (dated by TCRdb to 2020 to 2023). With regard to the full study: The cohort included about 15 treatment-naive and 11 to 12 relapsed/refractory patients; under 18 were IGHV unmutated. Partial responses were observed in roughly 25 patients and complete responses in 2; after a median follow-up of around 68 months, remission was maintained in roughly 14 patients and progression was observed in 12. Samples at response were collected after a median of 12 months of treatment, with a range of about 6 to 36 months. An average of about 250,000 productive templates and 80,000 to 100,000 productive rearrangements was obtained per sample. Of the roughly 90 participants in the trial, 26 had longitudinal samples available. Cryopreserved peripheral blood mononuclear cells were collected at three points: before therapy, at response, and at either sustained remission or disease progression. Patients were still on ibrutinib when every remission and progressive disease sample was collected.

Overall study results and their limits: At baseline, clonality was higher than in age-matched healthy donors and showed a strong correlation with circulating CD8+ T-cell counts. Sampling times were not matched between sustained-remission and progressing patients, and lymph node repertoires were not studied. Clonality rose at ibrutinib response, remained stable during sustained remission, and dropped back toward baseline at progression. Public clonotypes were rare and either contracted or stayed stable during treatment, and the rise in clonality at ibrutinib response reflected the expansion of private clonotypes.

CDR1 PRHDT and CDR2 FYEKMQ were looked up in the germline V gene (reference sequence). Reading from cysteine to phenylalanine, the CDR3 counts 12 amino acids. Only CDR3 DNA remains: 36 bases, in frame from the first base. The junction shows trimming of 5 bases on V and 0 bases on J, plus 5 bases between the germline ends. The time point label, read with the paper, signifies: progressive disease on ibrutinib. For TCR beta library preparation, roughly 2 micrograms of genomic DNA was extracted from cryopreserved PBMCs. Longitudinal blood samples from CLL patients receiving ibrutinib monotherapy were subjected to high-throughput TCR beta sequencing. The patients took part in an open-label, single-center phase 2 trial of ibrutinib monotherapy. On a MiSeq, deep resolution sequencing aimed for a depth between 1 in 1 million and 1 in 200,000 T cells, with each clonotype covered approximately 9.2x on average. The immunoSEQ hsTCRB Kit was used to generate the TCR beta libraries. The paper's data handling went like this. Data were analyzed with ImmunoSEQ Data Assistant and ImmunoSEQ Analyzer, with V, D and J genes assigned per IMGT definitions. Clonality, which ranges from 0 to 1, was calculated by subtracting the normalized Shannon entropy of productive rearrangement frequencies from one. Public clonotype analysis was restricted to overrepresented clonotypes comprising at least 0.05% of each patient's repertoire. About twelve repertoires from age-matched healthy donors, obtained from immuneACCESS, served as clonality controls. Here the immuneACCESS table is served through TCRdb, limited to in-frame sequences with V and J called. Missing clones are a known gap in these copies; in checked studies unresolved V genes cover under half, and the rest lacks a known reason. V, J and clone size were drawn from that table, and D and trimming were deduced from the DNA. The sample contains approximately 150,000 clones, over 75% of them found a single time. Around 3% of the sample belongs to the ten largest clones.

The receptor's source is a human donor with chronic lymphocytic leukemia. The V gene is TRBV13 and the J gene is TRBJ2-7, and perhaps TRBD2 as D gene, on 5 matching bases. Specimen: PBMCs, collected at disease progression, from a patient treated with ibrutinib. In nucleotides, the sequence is TGTGCCAGCAGCCTAGCCTCCTACGAGCAGTACTTC. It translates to CASSLASYEQYF.